Presented here are 2 T cell receptor beta chains from one specimen sequenced in a study of blood T cell repertoires in COVID-19. Some clones are missing from TCRdb's copy, which holds only in-frame ones; the method was immunoSEQ multiplex PCR. The table has tens of thousands of clones, over 75% seen once. The sequenced sample consisted of peripheral blood. Source of these receptors: a human donor in a cohort sampled during active COVID-19.

The rearrangement links TRBV10-3 to TRBJ2-1; 9 bases agree with TRBD2. Germline values: CDR1 ENHRY, CDR2 SYGVKD. This CDR3 is 14 amino acids long. The junction had 2 bases not matched to a gene; V was cut back by 8 bases and J by 0 bases. CDR3 sequence: CAIGSGSSYNEQFF. Written as DNA, the CDR3 is TGTGCCATCGGTAGCGGGAGCTCCTACAATGAGCAGTTCTTC.

The rearrangement links TRBV19 to TRBJ1-1; tentatively, D is TRBD1 (5 bases). CDR3 length: 15 amino acids. Germline values: CDR1 LNHDA, CDR2 SQIVND (reference sequence). V lost 7 bases to trimming and J lost 4 bases, with 19 bases between them. In nucleotides, the CDR3 is TGTGCCAGTATCTTGACAGCCACCTGGATCACTGAAGCTTTCTTT. Protein: CASILTATWITEAFF. Combining the CDR3 with reference TRBV19 and TRBJ1-1 gives the whole variable domain DGGITQSPKYLFRKEGQNVTLSCEQNLNHDAMYWYRQDPGQGLRLIYYSQIVNDFQKGDIAEGYSVSREKKESFPLTVTSAQKNPTAFYLCASILTATWITEAFFGQGTRLTVV.